The rows below give T cell receptor beta chains drawn from one sample of a study of T-cell memory formation after mild COVID-19. TCRdb processed the 5' RACE reads anew with MiXCR; each CDR3 protein has one entry. The repertoire holds 400,000 to 450,000 distinct CDR3 sequences, with roughly 18% as singletons. The sample was PBMCs or a T cell subset sorted from them (not recorded which). The receptor set was obtained from a man younger than 30 who had mild COVID-19 (a few samples of this study predate the infection). Cell type and time point are not known. Both conserved end residues are part of each CDR3. Fields, in order: J gene, D gene, V gene, clone size, CDR3 DNA, CDR3 protein. D genes are given only for firm matches. A row's size may be missing; if present it is once, few, many or a size class.

TRBJ1-3 | - | TRBV20-1 | - | TGCAGTGCTAGAGATCAAGGGAGCTCTGGAAACTCCATATATTTT | CSARDQGSSGNSIYF
TRBJ2-1 | - | TRBV7-2 | - | TGTGCCAGCAGCTTAGCGGGGAGTAGTCTCAATGAGCAGTTCTTC | CASSLAGSSLNEQFF
TRBJ2-4 | - | TRBV19 | - | TGTGCCAGTAAGCCGGGACAAGGTATAGCCAAAAACATTCAGTACTTC | CASKPGQGIAKNIQYF
TRBJ2-7 | - | TRBV20-1 | - | TGCAGTGCTACCGCGGAGCAGACCTACGAGCAGTACTTC | CSATAEQTYEQYF
TRBJ2-7 | - | TRBV7-6 | - | TGTGCCAGCAGCTTAGTGGGCAGGGGACCTCCCTACGAGCAGTACTTC | CASSLVGRGPPYEQYF
TRBJ1-4 | - | TRBV20-1 | few | TGCAGTGCTAGAGATGGAGCAGGAGGGAATGAAAAACTGTTTTTT | CSARDGAGGNEKLFF
TRBJ2-2 | - | TRBV7-2 | many | TGTGCCAGCAGCCGAGGAGGGGCGAACACCGGGGAGCTGTTTTTT | CASSRGGANTGELFF
TRBJ2-2 | - | TRBV7-2 | few | TGTGCCAGCAGCTTAATGCCCCCCGGGGAGCTGTTTTTT | CASSLMPPGELFF
TRBJ1-2 | - | TRBV10-2 | few | TGCGCCAGCAGTGTTGACGTAGAGAACTATGGCTACACCTTC | CASSVDVENYGYTF
TRBJ1-6 | TRBD1 | TRBV20-1 | few | TGCAGTGCTCGACAGGGAAGCTCCTATAATTCACCCCTCCACTTT | CSARQGSSYNSPLHF
TRBJ1-6 | - | TRBV7-2 | few | TGTGCCAGCAGCTTAGATGAGGGTACGCGGTCACCCCTCCACTTT | CASSLDEGTRSPLHF
TRBJ1-1 | - | TRBV6-2/TRBV6-3 | many | TGTGCCAGCAGCTTCAACCCCCACAGGACTGAAGCTTTCTTT | CASSFNPHRTEAFF
TRBJ2-3 | TRBD1 | TRBV11-2 | few | TGTGCCAGCAGAACCGGACAGGGTACGCAGTATTTT | CASRTGQGTQYF
TRBJ2-3 | - | TRBV6-5 | few | TGTGCCAGCAGTTACGTAGAGGGGGTTTCAGATACGCAGTATTTT | CASSYVEGVSDTQYF
TRBJ2-5 | - | TRBV7-9 | many | TGTGCCAGCAGCTTAGGGACGGATCAAGAGACCCAGTACTTC | CASSLGTDQETQYF
TRBJ2-5 | - | TRBV7-2 | - | TGTGCCAGCAGCCAGCATCGGGGGGCGGAGACCCAGTACTTC | CASSQHRGAETQYF
TRBJ2-1 | - | TRBV2 | many | TGTGCCAGCATGGGGGGACGCTCCTACAATGAGCAGTTCTTC | CASMGGRSYNEQFF
TRBJ2-3 | TRBD2 | TRBV24-1 | - | TGTGCCACCAGTAATTCGCGGGGGATAGATACGCAGTATTTT | CATSNSRGIDTQYF
TRBJ2-2 | - | TRBV5-6 | - | TGTGCCAGCAGCTTGGCTCGCTGGCCCGGGGAGCTGTTTTTT | CASSLARWPGELFF
TRBJ1-4 | - | TRBV7-2 | few | TGTGCCAGCAGAATGGGGGTGTCTAATGAAAAACTGTTTTTT | CASRMGVSNEKLFF
TRBJ2-1 | - | TRBV19 | - | TGTGCCAGTAGTACCTCTGCGTTACCGTACAATGAGCAGTTCTTC | CASSTSALPYNEQFF
TRBJ2-1 | - | TRBV7-8 | few | TGTGCCAGCAGCCCTCAGGGGAGCTCCTACAATGAGCAGTTCTTC | CASSPQGSSYNEQFF
TRBJ2-3 | - | TRBV9 | - | TGTGCCAGCAGGCCACCTGGACTGGAGTCAGATACGCAGTATTTT | CASRPPGLESDTQYF
TRBJ2-3 | - | TRBV6-1 | - | TGTGCCGCAGGGCCCTTTTTCGGGCAGCAGAGCACAGATACGCAGTATTTT | CAAGPFFGQQSTDTQYF
TRBJ1-1 | TRBD1 | TRBV6-2/TRBV6-3 | - | TGTGCCAGCAGGGCCCCGGGACAGACTTACACTGAAGCTTTCTTT | CASRAPGQTYTEAFF
TRBJ2-3 | TRBD1 | TRBV6-2/TRBV6-3 | few | TGTGCCAGCAGTACAGGGGATCCTAGCACAGATACGCAGTATTTT | CASSTGDPSTDTQYF
TRBJ1-2 | - | TRBV9 | - | TGTGCCAGCAGCGTAGGGATCTATGGCTACACCTTC | CASSVGIYGYTF
TRBJ2-7 | TRBD1 | TRBV5-1 | few | TGCGCCAGCTCCTCGCGTGGACAGGACCCCTACGAGCAGTACTTC | CASSSRGQDPYEQYF
TRBJ2-3 | TRBD2 | TRBV5-1 | few | TGCGCCAGCAGCGTGGGACTAGCGGGGCGTTACACAGATACGCAGTATTTT | CASSVGLAGRYTDTQYF
TRBJ1-5 | - | TRBV4-1 | few | TGCGCCAGCAGCCAAGAGGCGGGCAATCAGCCCCAGCATTTT | CASSQEAGNQPQHF
TRBJ1-1 | - | TRBV19 | - | TGTGCCAGTAGTCCCACAGGGTGGGGCAGGACTGAAGCTTTCTTT | CASSPTGWGRTEAFF
TRBJ1-1 | - | TRBV29-1 | - | TGCAGCGCCCGAACAGTCAACACTGAAGCTTTCTTT | CSARTVNTEAFF
TRBJ2-7 | TRBD2 | TRBV7-2 | many | TGTGCCAGCAGCCCCCGGGACTATAAATACGAGCAGTACTTC | CASSPRDYKYEQYF
TRBJ2-5 | TRBD1 | TRBV24-1 | few | TGTGCCACCAGTGATCCCGGGACAGGGGCGGAGGAGACCCAGTACTTC | CATSDPGTGAEETQYF
TRBJ2-7 | TRBD1 | TRBV7-9 | - | TGTGCCAGCAGCTTAGAGGCAGGGGGCCCCTACGAGCAGTACTTC | CASSLEAGGPYEQYF
TRBJ2-1 | TRBD2 | TRBV6-2/TRBV6-3 | - | TGTGCCAGCAGTTACCAGGCTAGCGGGGCCAATGAGCAGTTCTTC | CASSYQASGANEQFF
TRBJ2-7 | - | TRBV7-9 | - | TGTGCCAGCAGCTCCACAGGTGTAAGCTTC | CASSSTGVSF
TRBJ2-5 | TRBD1 | TRBV6-6 | few | TGTGCCAGCAGTTACGCCGGGACAGCACAAGAGACCCAGTACTTC | CASSYAGTAQETQYF